These T cell receptor beta chains were read from a single sample in a study of cytomegalovirus exposure and HLA in healthy donors. Produced via immunoSEQ multiplex PCR; TCRdb's table is partial and in-frame only. The data contain 180,000 or so clones, roughly a tenth of them singletons. The sequenced material came from PBMCs. The receptors stem from a woman aged 30 to 39 in good health and CMV-seropositive. Both conserved end residues are part of each CDR3. Fields, in order: CDR3 DNA, CDR3 protein, J gene, D gene, clone size, V gene. D genes are given only for firm matches. Clone size is stated in some rows and not others, as once, few, many or a class when expanded.

CDR3nt: TGTGCCTGGACCATACAGGGGACAGATACGCAGTATTTT; CDR3aa: CAWTIQGTDTQYF; j_gene: TRBJ2-3; d_gene: TRBD1; abundance: few; v_gene: TRBV30
CDR3nt: TGTGCCAGCAGCTTCATTCCCGGGGATAGCGGCACCGGGGAGCTGTTTTTT; CDR3aa: CASSFIPGDSGTGELFF; j_gene: TRBJ2-2; d_gene: .; abundance: few; v_gene: TRBV11-1
CDR3nt: TGCGCCAGCAGCTTCACCCCGAGGACGGAGGTTGAAGCTTTCTTT; CDR3aa: CASSFTPRTEVEAFF; j_gene: TRBJ1-1; d_gene: .; abundance: few; v_gene: TRBV5-1
CDR3nt: TGTGCCAGCAGCGTGGACTCGTCCGCCGCCTACAATGAGCAGTTCTTC; CDR3aa: CASSVDSSAAYNEQFF; j_gene: TRBJ2-1; d_gene: .; abundance: few; v_gene: TRBV11-3
CDR3nt: TGTGCCAGCAGCTTACGCAGCCGGGACACGAAAGAGACCCAGTACTTC; CDR3aa: CASSLRSRDTKETQYF; j_gene: TRBJ2-5; d_gene: .; abundance: .; v_gene: TRBV5-6
CDR3nt: TGCGCCAGCAGCACGGACTTACACGGGAACTATGGCTACACCTTC; CDR3aa: CASSTDLHGNYGYTF; j_gene: TRBJ1-2; d_gene: .; abundance: few; v_gene: TRBV5-1
CDR3nt: TGTGCCACCAGCAGAGGGACAGGGTGGGAGACCCAGTACTTC; CDR3aa: CATSRGTGWETQYF; j_gene: TRBJ2-5; d_gene: TRBD1; abundance: .; v_gene: TRBV15
CDR3nt: TGTGCCAGCAGTAGGGACAGGGGTTGGAACACTGAAGCTTTCTTT; CDR3aa: CASSRDRGWNTEAFF; j_gene: TRBJ1-1; d_gene: TRBD1; abundance: few; v_gene: TRBV2
CDR3nt: TGTGCCAACAGCTTAATGGCAGGGAATGAAAAACTGTTTTTT; CDR3aa: CANSLMAGNEKLFF; j_gene: TRBJ1-4; d_gene: .; abundance: few; v_gene: TRBV7-9
CDR3nt: TGTGCCAGCGATCTGGAGAATGTGAACACTGAAGCTTTCTTT; CDR3aa: CASDLENVNTEAFF; j_gene: TRBJ1-1; d_gene: .; abundance: .; v_gene: TRBV2
CDR3nt: TGTGCCAGCAGAGGGAAAGGGGGCACTGAAGCTTTCTTT; CDR3aa: CASRGKGGTEAFF; j_gene: TRBJ1-1; d_gene: .; abundance: .; v_gene: TRBV6-5
CDR3nt: TGTGCCAGCAGGGTGGACAGGGTCTCAGGAAACACCATATATTTT; CDR3aa: CASRVDRVSGNTIYF; j_gene: TRBJ1-3; d_gene: TRBD1; abundance: .; v_gene: TRBV28
CDR3nt: TGTGCCAGCAGCCCTCCCGGCTTCGAGGTCGGAAACAATGAGCAGTTCTTC; CDR3aa: CASSPPGFEVGNNEQFF; j_gene: TRBJ2-1; d_gene: .; abundance: few; v_gene: TRBV7-8
CDR3nt: TGTGCCACCAGCACCTTAGCGGGAGGCTTCTACGAGCAGTACTTC; CDR3aa: CATSTLAGGFYEQYF; j_gene: TRBJ2-7; d_gene: TRBD2; abundance: few; v_gene: TRBV15
CDR3nt: TGTGCCAGCAGCTTATACGGGGGAACTGAAGCTTTCTTT; CDR3aa: CASSLYGGTEAFF; j_gene: TRBJ1-1; d_gene: .; abundance: .; v_gene: TRBV7-3
CDR3nt: TGTGCCAGTCGGACAGCCTACGAGCAGTACTTC; CDR3aa: CASRTAYEQYF; j_gene: TRBJ2-7; d_gene: .; abundance: .; v_gene: TRBV6-5
CDR3nt: TGTGCCAGCAGCTTCTTGTCGGAGAGCTCCTACAATGAGCAGTTCTTC; CDR3aa: CASSFLSESSYNEQFF; j_gene: TRBJ2-1; d_gene: .; abundance: .; v_gene: TRBV13
CDR3nt: TGCGCCAGCAGCCAAGCAGGGGGACAGGGATACGAGCAGTACTTC; CDR3aa: CASSQAGGQGYEQYF; j_gene: TRBJ2-7; d_gene: TRBD1; abundance: few; v_gene: TRBV4-1
CDR3nt: TGCGCCAGCAGCCCGGCTAGCGGCACCTACGAGCAGTACTTC; CDR3aa: CASSPASGTYEQYF; j_gene: TRBJ2-7; d_gene: TRBD2; abundance: .; v_gene: TRBV5-1
CDR3nt: TGTGCCAGCTCACAAGCGGGAGGGGGCAATGAGCAGTTCTTC; CDR3aa: CASSQAGGGNEQFF; j_gene: TRBJ2-1; d_gene: TRBD2; abundance: .; v_gene: TRBV2
CDR3nt: TGTGCCAGCAGTGTTGGTAGGCCGGGACAGGGATCCTACGAGCAGTACTTC; CDR3aa: CASSVGRPGQGSYEQYF; j_gene: TRBJ2-7; d_gene: TRBD1; abundance: .; v_gene: TRBV2
CDR3nt: TGTGCCAACAGCTACCAAATTGACAGGTCTGGAAACACCATATATTTT; CDR3aa: CANSYQIDRSGNTIYF; j_gene: TRBJ1-3; d_gene: .; abundance: .; v_gene: TRBV7-9
CDR3nt: TGTGCCAGCAGTGAGGCCCGGGGCACAGATACGCAGTATTTT; CDR3aa: CASSEARGTDTQYF; j_gene: TRBJ2-3; d_gene: .; abundance: few; v_gene: TRBV25-1
CDR3nt: TGTGCCAGCAGTTACGCCGGGATAGAGACCCAGTACTTC; CDR3aa: CASSYAGIETQYF; j_gene: TRBJ2-5; d_gene: .; abundance: .; v_gene: TRBV6-5
CDR3nt: TGCGCCAGCAGCTTGGGGGTAGCGGGATGGGGTGGCGAGCAGTACTTC; CDR3aa: CASSLGVAGWGGEQYF; j_gene: TRBJ2-7; d_gene: TRBD2; abundance: .; v_gene: TRBV5-1
CDR3nt: TGTGCCAGCAGCCCGGGACTAGCGGGAGGCTATGAGCAGTTCTTC; CDR3aa: CASSPGLAGGYEQFF; j_gene: TRBJ2-1; d_gene: TRBD2; abundance: .; v_gene: TRBV6-5
CDR3nt: TGTGCCAGTCGTGACGCAGGGCCCAATCAGCCCCAGCATTTT; CDR3aa: CASRDAGPNQPQHF; j_gene: TRBJ1-5; d_gene: .; abundance: few; v_gene: TRBV27
CDR3nt: TGTGCCAGCAGCTTTTCACTAGCGGGAGACAATACGCAGTATTTT; CDR3aa: CASSFSLAGDNTQYF; j_gene: TRBJ2-3; d_gene: TRBD2; abundance: .; v_gene: TRBV7-2
CDR3nt: TGCAGCGTTGTGCGCGAGACCCAGTACTTC; CDR3aa: CSVVRETQYF; j_gene: TRBJ2-5; d_gene: .; abundance: few; v_gene: TRBV29-1